Below are 19 T cell receptor beta chains sequenced from a single sample in a study of shared clonotypes between healthy human individuals. The assay was immunoSEQ multiplex PCR, and TCRdb's table has in-frame clones only and misses some. This sample carries roughly 400,000 clones, about 96% of them seen once, and the ten largest clones take 0.32%. The specimen was memory CD8+ T cells sorted from blood. Subset here: CD45RO+ cells pooled with CCR7-negative TemRA cells. These receptor sequences come from a man younger than 40 in good health.

The chain has TRBV5-1 and TRBJ2-1; 8 nucleotides agree with TRBD2. This CDR3 has 13 amino acids. Germline-derived CDR1 and CDR2 are SGHRS and YFSETQ. The ends lost 2 bases at V and 9 bases at J; junction bases unmatched: 4. CDR3 sequence (DNA): TGCGCCAGCAGCTTCGGACTAGCAAGTGAGCAGTTCTTC. As protein: CASSFGLASEQFF. Based on the CDR3 plus reference TRBV5-1 and TRBJ2-1, the full variable domain is KAGVTQTPRYLIKTRGQQVTLSCSPISGHRSVSWYQQTPGQGLQFLFEYFSETQRNKGNFPGRFSGRQFSNSRSEMNVSTLELGDSALYLCASSFGLASEQFFGPGTRLTVL.

The genes are TRBV29-1 and TRBJ2-7; TRBD2 matches 10 bases. Trimming at V came to 1 base and at J to 0 bases, leaving 6 bases not matched to a gene. There are 16 residues in the CDR3. Germline-derived CDR1 and CDR2 are SQVTM and ANQGSEA. The CDR3 here is CSVEVTSGVSSYEQYF. The CDR3 nucleotides are TGCAGCGTTGAAGTTACTAGCGGGGTTAGCTCCTACGAGCAGTACTTC.

The chain recombines TRBV5-1 with TRBJ2-7, with 10 bases identical to TRBD2. This CDR3 spans 16 amino acids. After removal of 0 bases from V and 0 bases from J, the junction contained 3 bases not matched to a gene. Germline V gives CDR1 SGHRS, CDR2 YFSETQ. This chain's CDR3 is CASSLGGTSASYEQYF. The DNA of the CDR3 is TGCGCCAGCAGCTTGGGGGGGACTAGCGCCTCCTACGAGCAGTACTTC.

Here the CDR3 DNA reads TGCGCCAGCAGCCAAGATCGCGGAGTCACAGATACGCAGTATTTT. Translating gives CASSQDRGVTDTQYF. The rearrangement uses TRBV4-1 and TRBJ2-3, with D unresolved. Per germline, CDR1 MGHRA and CDR2 YSYEKL. V was shortened by 0 bases and J by 2 bases, with 9 bases between the two germline ends. The CDR3 runs to 15 residues.

This rearrangement joins TRBV2 to TRBJ1-4; possibly TRBD1 for D (6 bases). Looked up from germline, CDR1 is SNHLY and CDR2 is FYNNEI. The CDR3 totals 15 residues. The V gene lost 2 bases and the J gene lost 11 bases, with 18 bases spanning the gap. The CDR3: CASSEQGQGGVKLFF. CDR3 in DNA: TGTGCCAGCAGTGAACAGGGGCAGGGAGGTGTGAAACTGTTTTTT.

The rearrangement joins TRBV29-1 to TRBJ2-7, with D unclear. The CDR3 is 12 amino acids. Trimming pared 4 bases from V and 4 bases from J, leaving 11 bases between. Per the germline V gene, CDR1 is SQVTM and CDR2 is ANQGSEA. DNA for the CDR3: TGCAGCGTTGGTTTCCGTTCGTACGAGCAGTACTTC. It codes for CSVGFRSYEQYF.

This clone was counted a single time. V and J are TRBV19 and TRBJ2-7, with 12 bases that match TRBD2. Germline V gene sequence: CDR1 LNHDA, CDR2 SQIVND (reference sequence). V gave up 4 bases and J gave up 0 bases; unmatched junction bases: 1. The CDR3 consists of 15 residues. The CDR3 loop reads CASSTTSGSSYEQYF. The CDR3 DNA is TGTGCCAGTAGTACGACTAGCGGGAGCTCCTACGAGCAGTACTTC.

The chain recombines TRBV4-1 with TRBJ2-1; the D is unclear. Germline assignment: CDR1 MGHRA and CDR2 YSYEKL. CDR3 length: 15 residues. V shed 4 bases and J shed 7 bases, with 17 bases lying between them. CDR3 sequence: CASSPRPKIQNEQFF. The CDR3 DNA is TGCGCCAGCAGCCCGAGGCCCAAAATACAGAATGAGCAGTTCTTC.

The chain links TRBV6-4 to TRBJ2-2, with 7 nucleotides matching TRBD2. Germline V gene sequence: CDR1 MRHNA, CDR2 SNTAGT. V lost 6 bases, J lost 1 base, and 8 bases stayed unmatched. The CDR3 has 16 residues. This CDR3 is CASRREGGENTGELFF. DNA for the CDR3: TGTGCCAGCAGGAGAGAGGGAGGGGAGAACACCGGGGAGCTGTTTTTT.

The chain recombines TRBV5-8 with TRBJ2-4; TRBD1 matches at 7 bases. Trimming cost V 4 bases and J 6 bases; bases outside gene matches: 10. Germline CDR1 SGHTS, CDR2 YDEGEE. This CDR3 spans 15 amino acids. Here the CDR3 DNA reads TGTGCCAGCAGCATAGGGACAGCCTTGGGAAACATTCAGTACTTC. Protein product: CASSIGTALGNIQYF.

The chain couples TRBV5-1 to TRBJ2-1; D might be TRBD2 (6 bases). CDR1 is SGHRS and CDR2 is YFSETQ in the germline V gene. Trimming removed 0 bases from V and 9 bases from J, with 16 bases in between. This CDR3 comprises 15 residues. Written as DNA, the CDR3 is TGCGCCAGCAGCTTGGATGCGGGGTCGTACGGTGAGCAGTTCTTC. Its translation: CASSLDAGSYGEQFF.

V is TRBV11-2 and J is TRBJ2-2; 13 bases are a match to TRBD2. Germline V CDR1 and CDR2: SGHAT, FQNNGV. V lost 8 bases, J lost 4 bases, and 13 bases stayed unmatched. The CDR3 loop spans 18 amino acids. In DNA form, the CDR3 reads TGTGCCAGCCGAGCCGGGACTAGCGGGACCCCGGGCACCGGGGAGCTGTTTTTT. This encodes CASRAGTSGTPGTGELFF.

The chain has TRBV18 and TRBJ2-2; 11 bases align to TRBD2. The ends lost 1 base at V and 4 bases at J; junction bases unmatched: 5. Germline assignment: CDR1 KGHSH and CDR2 LQKENI. CDR3 size: 17 residues. The DNA for the CDR3 is TGTGCCAGCTCACCACTATCTACTAGCGGGGGCACCGGGGAGCTGTTTTTT. Amino acids: CASSPLSTSGGTGELFF.

The V call is TRBV7-9, the J call TRBJ1-3; D ambiguous. The CDR3 spans 15 residues. Deletions cut 0 bases from V and 4 bases from J, with 10 bases between. Per germline, CDR1 SEHNR and CDR2 FQNEAQ (reference sequence). The CDR3 DNA reads TGTGCCAGCAGCTTAGCAGGGCTTGGCGGAAACACCATATATTTT. It is translated as CASSLAGLGGNTIYF.

A few counts support this clone. This rearrangement joins TRBV2 to TRBJ2-7; 9 nucleotides line up with TRBD1. Germline V gene sequence: CDR1 SNHLY, CDR2 FYNNEI. The V gene end was trimmed by 7 bases and the J gene end by 7 bases; junction bases not matched to a gene: 5. The CDR3 has 12 residues. The CDR3 spells CASKQGAREQYF. CDR3 DNA: TGTGCCAGCAAACAGGGGGCGAGAGAGCAGTACTTC.

The chain couples TRBV7-9 to TRBJ2-3, with TRBD1 matching 7 bases. Germline V gene data show CDR1 as SEHNR and CDR2 as FQNEAQ (reference sequence). J gave up 0 bases and V 4 bases, and 10 bases lay outside the gene matches. The CDR3 contains 17 residues. CDR3 nucleotides: TGTGCCAGCAGCTCGGTATCCGGGACAGAGAGCACAGATACGCAGTATTTT. This encodes CASSSVSGTESTDTQYF.

The gene calls are TRBV7-3 and TRBJ2-7; 9 bases line up with TRBD2. The V gene's germline CDR1 is SGHTA and CDR2 FQGTGA. Trimming at V came to 0 bases and at J to 3 bases, leaving 3 bases not matched to a gene. This CDR3 has 15 residues. This CDR3 is CASSLTGREGYEQYF. The CDR3 region has the DNA TGTGCCAGCAGCTTAACAGGGCGGGAGGGCTACGAGCAGTACTTC. The whole variable domain, remainder taken from reference TRBV7-3 and TRBJ2-7, is GAGVSQTPSNKVTEKGKYVELRCDPISGHTALYWYRQSLGQGPEFLIYFQGTGAADDSGLPNDRFFAVRPEGSVSTLKIQRTERGDSAVYLCASSLTGREGYEQYFGPGTRLTVT.

CDR3: CASSSLEGTQETQYF. The CDR3 coding sequence is TGTGCCAGCAGTTCACTAGAGGGGACCCAAGAGACCCAGTACTTC. The gene calls are TRBV6-6 and TRBJ2-5; D may be TRBD1 or TRBD2 (5 bases each). V shed 4 bases and J shed 1 base, with 13 bases lying between them. The CDR3 is 15 amino acids. Germline CDR1 is MNHNY and CDR2 is SVGAGI (reference sequence).

The V and J genes are TRBV27 and TRBJ2-7, with TRBD1 matching over 7 bases. Trimming removed 6 bases from V and 4 bases from J; junction bases left unmatched: 12. This CDR3 spans 15 amino acids. CDR1 is MNHEY and CDR2 is SMNVEV in the germline V gene (reference sequence). DNA of the CDR3: TGTGCCAGCAGATCTCTCGGGGCAGGGGGATACGAGCAGTACTTC. Translation: CASRSLGAGGYEQYF.